Each of the 22 T cell receptor beta chains below was sequenced from the same sample in a study of a mutant IDH1 vaccine in newly diagnosed glioma (dated by TCRdb to the early 2020s). Library preparation employed the immunoSEQ multiplex PCR assay. TCRdb took over this immuneACCESS table, retaining in-frame rearrangements with V and J assigned. Such tables are incomplete; in checked studies, under half of the missing clones stem from an unresolved V gene, and the remainder is unexplained. Counted in this sample were under 65,000 clones; roughly 80% of them appeared once. 4.5% to 7.5% of the sample is taken by the ten largest. For these receptors, no antigen is known. What the time point label conveys for this sample: week 11, during vaccination. A 20-mer mutant IDH1 peptide at 300 micrograms in Montanide made up each vaccine dose, which was injected subcutaneously together with topical imiquimod. The specimen was PBMCs, collected from a glioma patient whose treatment included an IDH1 peptide vaccine. The receptors derive from a man aged 45-65 years with glioma.

This sequence joins TRBV7-9 and TRBJ2-1, with D perhaps given as TRBD1 or TRBD2 (5 bases each). The CDR3 length is 14 residues. V lost 3 bases to trimming and J lost 4 bases, with 10 bases between them. Germline V gene sequence: CDR1 SEHNR, CDR2 FQNEAQ (reference sequence). CDR3 sequence reads: CASSFGAVYNEQFF. In DNA form, the CDR3 reads TGTGCCAGCAGCTTCGGGGCGGTATACAATGAGCAGTTCTTC.

The CDR3 is CASSPGTDSYGYTF. The CDR3 bases are TGTGCCAGTAGTCCCGGGACAGACTCTTATGGCTACACCTTC. V and J are TRBV19 and TRBJ1-2; 7 bases agree with TRBD1. The CDR3 extends over 14 amino acids. V lost 5 bases and J lost 5; bases outside the gene matches: 8. Germline CDR1 reads LNHDA; CDR2 reads SQIVND (reference sequence). The entire variable domain, with the rest obtained from reference TRBV19 and TRBJ1-2, is as follows: DGGITQSPKYLFRKEGQNVTLSCEQNLNHDAMYWYRQDPGQGLRLIYYSQIVNDFQKGDIAEGYSVSREKKESFPLTVTSAQKNPTAFYLCASSPGTDSYGYTFGSGTRLTVV.

This clone was recorded once. V gene TRBV9 combines with J gene TRBJ1-2; TRBD1 is a possible D gene (6 bases). The germline V gene encodes CDR1 SGDLS and CDR2 YYNGEE. V was clipped by 0 bases and J by 4 bases, with 13 bases between them. CDR3 length: 15 residues. DNA of the CDR3: TGTGCCAGCAGCGTAGCCCCCCGGGGGCTCTATGGCTACACCTTC. Translated, it gives CASSVAPRGLYGYTF.

This clone was recorded only once. The chain has TRBV19 and TRBJ1-2; 10 nucleotides line up with TRBD1. Germline loops: CDR1 LNHDA, CDR2 SQIVND (reference sequence). J gave up 5 bases and V 3 bases, and 3 bases lay outside the gene matches. The CDR3 length is 14 residues. The DNA for the CDR3 is TGTGCCAGTAGTATTGGGACAGGGGTTTATGGCTACACCTTC. This translates into CASSIGTGVYGYTF.

This chain connects TRBV19 to TRBJ1-3, with D possibly being TRBD1 (6 bases). Trimming removed 9 bases from V and 3 bases from J, with 18 bases in between. The CDR3 totals 15 residues. From germline, CDR1 is LNHDA and CDR2 SQIVND (reference sequence). The CDR3: CASRLQGFVGNTIYF. The CDR3 DNA reads TGTGCCAGCAGACTACAGGGATTCGTTGGAAACACCATATATTTT. Based on the CDR3 plus reference TRBV19 and TRBJ1-3, the full variable domain is DGGITQSPKYLFRKEGQNVTLSCEQNLNHDAMYWYRQDPGQGLRLIYYSQIVNDFQKGDIAEGYSVSREKKESFPLTVTSAQKNPTAFYLCASRLQGFVGNTIYFGEGSWLTVV.

This chain joins TRBV27 and TRBJ1-5, with TRBD1 matching 8 bases. CDR1 and CDR2 from the germline V gene are MNHEY and SMNVEV (reference sequence). The CDR3 is 17 amino acids. The junction had 11 bases not matched to a gene; V was cut back by 5 bases and J by 2 bases. The CDR3 DNA is TGTGCCAGCAGTATCTCCTGGACAGGGTTTGGCAATCAGCCCCAGCATTTT. Amino acids: CASSISWTGFGNQPQHF.

This chain uses TRBV19 with TRBJ2-7; the match to TRBD1 covers 7 bases. This CDR3 is 14 amino acids long. Germline V gene lookup returns CDR1 LNHDA and CDR2 SQIVND (reference sequence). V lost 3 bases, J lost 7 bases, and 9 bases stayed unmatched. DNA for the CDR3: TGTGCCAGTAGTATCGTCCGGGACAGTGAAGAGCAGTACTTC. Translating gives CASSIVRDSEEQYF.

The V and J genes are TRBV5-1 and TRBJ2-1; a possible D gene is TRBD2 (6 bases). The CDR3 sequence is 16 residues long. V was clipped by 4 bases and J by 0 bases, with 14 bases between them. Germline-derived CDR1 and CDR2 are SGHRS and YFSETQ. The CDR3 region is CASSPGGGDSYNEQFF. DNA for the CDR3: TGCGCCAGCAGCCCCGGAGGAGGGGACTCCTACAATGAGCAGTTCTTC.

The rearrangement uses TRBV7-9 and TRBJ1-1; D gene unclear. Germline CDR1 SEHNR, CDR2 FQNEAQ (reference sequence). The CDR3 has 14 amino acids. V dropped 0 bases and J dropped 10 bases, with 15 bases sitting between them. The CDR3 region has the DNA TGTGCCAGCAGCTTAGCGGGAGGTAACCGCCGAGCTTTCTTT. The encoded protein is CASSLAGGNRRAFF.

The chain uses TRBV18 and TRBJ1-3; weak D call: TRBD1 (5 bases). V was shortened by 0 bases and J by 2 bases, with 8 bases between the two germline ends. CDR1 KGHSH and CDR2 LQKENI come from the germline V gene. CDR3 length equals 15 residues. In DNA form, the CDR3 reads TGTGCCAGCTCACCACCTGACAGCGCTGGAAACACCATATATTTT. Its protein is CASSPPDSAGNTIYF.

The chain links TRBV15 to TRBJ1-1, with D possibly TRBD1 on 6 matching bases. Germline assignment: CDR1 LNHNV and CDR2 YYDKDF (reference sequence). V was cut by 1 base and J by 4 bases, with 13 bases left in between. The CDR3 length is 15 residues. The CDR3 region is CATSRARGQFTEAFF. The CDR3 DNA follows: TGTGCCACCAGCAGAGCTAGGGGACAATTCACTGAAGCTTTCTTT.

The gene calls are TRBV19 and TRBJ2-3; D may match TRBD1 or TRBD2 (5 bases each). Germline assignment: CDR1 LNHDA and CDR2 SQIVND (reference sequence). This CDR3 is built from 14 residues. V gave up 7 bases and J gave up 2 bases, with 13 bases separating them. The CDR3 loop is CASNRGYTTDTQYF. CDR3 coding DNA: TGTGCCAGTAACCGGGGCTATACCACAGATACGCAGTATTTT.

This chain joins TRBV7-6 and TRBJ1-5; D is undetermined. Trimming cost V 5 bases and J 3 bases, with 8 bases left between them. CDR1 is SGHVS, CDR2 FNYEAQ, per germline. The length of the CDR3 is 13 residues. DNA of the CDR3: TGTGCCAGCAGCACAGACGTCAATCAGCCCCAGCATTTT. Its protein is CASSTDVNQPQHF. Complete variable domain (other parts from reference TRBV7-6 and TRBJ1-5): GAGVSQSPRYKVTKRGQDVALRCDPISGHVSLYWYRQALGQGPEFLTYFNYEAQQDKSGLPNDRFSAERPEGSISTLTIQRTEQRDSAMYRCASSTDVNQPQHFGDGTRLSIL.

The chain links TRBV5-1 to TRBJ2-1; the D is unclear. The CDR3 runs 17 residues. Germline CDR1 SGHRS, CDR2 YFSETQ. The ends were cut back, 0 bases at V and 0 bases at J, with 13 bases in the middle. This CDR3 reads CASSLGQRPSSYNEQFF. The CDR3 DNA follows: TGCGCCAGCAGCTTGGGCCAACGACCGAGCTCCTACAATGAGCAGTTCTTC.

The V call is TRBV4-3, the J call TRBJ1-6; D is uncertain. V was cut by 2 bases and J by 10 bases, with 12 bases left in between. The V gene's germline CDR1 is LGHNA and CDR2 YSLEER. The CDR3 loop spans 14 amino acids. The CDR3 loop is CASSQLLARSPLHF. CDR3 DNA sequence: TGCGCCAGCAGCCAACTCCTAGCCAGATCACCCCTCCACTTT.

The V call is TRBV4-1, the J call TRBJ2-7; D not resolved. Deletions cut 1 base from V and 3 bases from J, with 10 bases between. CDR3 length equals 14 residues. Germline V lookup: CDR1 MGHRA, CDR2 YSYEKL. CDR3 sequence: CASSQVVRNYEQYF. The CDR3 region has the DNA TGCGCCAGCAGCCAAGTCGTCCGAAACTACGAGCAGTACTTC.

CDR3 region: CASSRAGPTDTQYF. The CDR3 DNA reads as TGTGCCAGCAGTAGGGCAGGGCCCACAGATACGCAGTATTTT. The rearrangement uses TRBV28 and TRBJ2-3; D may be TRBD1 (5 bases). V was cut by 5 bases and J by 2 bases, with 11 bases left in between. CDR1 and CDR2 from the germline V gene are MDHEN and SYDVKM. The CDR3 runs 14 residues.

The V gene is TRBV5-6, the J gene TRBJ1-3; D gene ambiguous. This CDR3 comprises 15 residues. V was pared by 2 bases and J by 2 bases, with 11 bases between. The germline gives CDR1 SGHDT, CDR2 YYEEEE. DNA of the CDR3: TGTGCCAGCAGCTTCCAGGATGACGCTGGAAACACCATATATTTT. Encoded protein: CASSFQDDAGNTIYF.

This chain connects TRBV15 to TRBJ2-7; 8 bases align to TRBD1. CDR3 length equals 16 residues. V was clipped by 3 bases and J by 0 bases; unmatched bases: 7. From germline, CDR1 is LNHNV and CDR2 YYDKDF (reference sequence). The chain's CDR3 is CATSRGRGRFSYEQYF. The CDR3 DNA reads as TGTGCCACCAGCAGGGGCAGGGGGCGCTTCTCCTACGAGCAGTACTTC.

The gene calls are TRBV29-1 and TRBJ1-4; no clear D. Germline loops: CDR1 SQVTM, CDR2 ANQGSEA. Trimming took 6 bases from V and 0 from J, leaving 14 bases between them. There are 15 residues in the CDR3. CDR3 coding DNA: TGCAGCGTATCTTACGTGGCAGCAACTAATGAAAAACTGTTTTTT. Translated: CSVSYVAATNEKLFF.

The gene calls are TRBV4-3 and TRBJ2-5; D unresolved. CDR1 is LGHNA, CDR2 YSLEER, per germline. V dropped 1 base and J dropped 5 bases, with 8 bases sitting between them. This CDR3 comprises 13 residues. The DNA for the CDR3 is TGCGCCAGCAGCCAAGGGACCCTCGAGACCCAGTACTTC. Encoded protein: CASSQGTLETQYF.

This chain joins TRBV5-1 and TRBJ2-1, with TRBD2 identical over 9 bases. CDR3 length equals 16 residues. Germline V CDR1 and CDR2: SGHRS, YFSETQ. V was clipped by 4 bases and J by 4 bases; unmatched bases: 9. The CDR3 is CASSPLTSGFYNEQFF. DNA for the CDR3: TGCGCCAGCAGCCCTCTAACTAGCGGGTTTTACAATGAGCAGTTCTTC.